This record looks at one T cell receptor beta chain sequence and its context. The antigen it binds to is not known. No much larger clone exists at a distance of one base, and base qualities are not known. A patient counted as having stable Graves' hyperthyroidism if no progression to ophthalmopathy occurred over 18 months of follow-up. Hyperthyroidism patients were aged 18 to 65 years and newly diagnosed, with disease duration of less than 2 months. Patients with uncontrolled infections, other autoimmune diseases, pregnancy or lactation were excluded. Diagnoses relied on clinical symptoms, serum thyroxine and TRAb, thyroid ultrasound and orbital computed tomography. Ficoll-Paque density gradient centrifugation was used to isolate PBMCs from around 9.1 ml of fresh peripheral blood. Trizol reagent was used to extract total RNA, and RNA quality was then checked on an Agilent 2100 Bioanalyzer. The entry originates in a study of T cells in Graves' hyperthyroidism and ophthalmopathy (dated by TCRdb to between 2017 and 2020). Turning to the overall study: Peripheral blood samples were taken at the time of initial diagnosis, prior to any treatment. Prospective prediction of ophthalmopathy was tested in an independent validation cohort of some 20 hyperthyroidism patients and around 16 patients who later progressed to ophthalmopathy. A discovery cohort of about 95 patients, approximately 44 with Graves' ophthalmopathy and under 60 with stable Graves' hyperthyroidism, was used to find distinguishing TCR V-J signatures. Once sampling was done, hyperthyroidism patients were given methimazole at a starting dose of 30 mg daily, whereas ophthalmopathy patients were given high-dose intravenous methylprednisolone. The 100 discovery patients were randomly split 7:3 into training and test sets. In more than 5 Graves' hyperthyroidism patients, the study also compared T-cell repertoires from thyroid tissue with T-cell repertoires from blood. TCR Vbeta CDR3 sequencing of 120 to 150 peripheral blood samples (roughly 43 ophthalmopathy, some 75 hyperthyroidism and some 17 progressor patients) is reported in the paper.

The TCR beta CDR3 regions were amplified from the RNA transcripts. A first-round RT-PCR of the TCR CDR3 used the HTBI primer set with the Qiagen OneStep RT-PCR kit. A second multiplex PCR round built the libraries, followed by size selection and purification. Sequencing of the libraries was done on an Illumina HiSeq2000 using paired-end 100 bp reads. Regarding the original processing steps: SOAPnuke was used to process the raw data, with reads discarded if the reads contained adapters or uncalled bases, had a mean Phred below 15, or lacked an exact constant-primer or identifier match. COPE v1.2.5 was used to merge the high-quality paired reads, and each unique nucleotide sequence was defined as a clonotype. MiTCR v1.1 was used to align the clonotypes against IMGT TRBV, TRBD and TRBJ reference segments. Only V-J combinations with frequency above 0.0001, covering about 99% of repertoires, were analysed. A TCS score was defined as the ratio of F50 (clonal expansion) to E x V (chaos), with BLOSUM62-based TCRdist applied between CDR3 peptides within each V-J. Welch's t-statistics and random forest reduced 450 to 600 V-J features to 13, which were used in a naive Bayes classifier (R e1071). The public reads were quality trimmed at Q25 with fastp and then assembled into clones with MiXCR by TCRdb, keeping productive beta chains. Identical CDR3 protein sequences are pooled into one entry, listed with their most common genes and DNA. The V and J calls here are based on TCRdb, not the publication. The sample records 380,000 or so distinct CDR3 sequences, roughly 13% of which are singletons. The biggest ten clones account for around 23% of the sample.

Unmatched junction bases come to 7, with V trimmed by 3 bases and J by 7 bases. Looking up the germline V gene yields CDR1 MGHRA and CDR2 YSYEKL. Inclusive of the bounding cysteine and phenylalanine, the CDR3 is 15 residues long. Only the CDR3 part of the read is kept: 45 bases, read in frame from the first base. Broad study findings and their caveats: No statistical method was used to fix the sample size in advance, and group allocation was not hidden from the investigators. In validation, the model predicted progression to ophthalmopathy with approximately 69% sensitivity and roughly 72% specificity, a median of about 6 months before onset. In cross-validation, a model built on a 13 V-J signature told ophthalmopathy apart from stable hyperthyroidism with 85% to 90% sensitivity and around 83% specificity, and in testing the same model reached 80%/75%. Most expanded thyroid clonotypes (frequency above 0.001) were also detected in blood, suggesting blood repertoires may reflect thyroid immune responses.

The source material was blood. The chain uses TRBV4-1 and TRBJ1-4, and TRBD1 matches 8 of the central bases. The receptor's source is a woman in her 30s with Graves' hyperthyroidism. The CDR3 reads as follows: CASSQGDRSGEKLFF. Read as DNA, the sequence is TGCGCCAGCAGCCAGGGGGACAGGTCGGGTGAAAAACTGTTTTTT.